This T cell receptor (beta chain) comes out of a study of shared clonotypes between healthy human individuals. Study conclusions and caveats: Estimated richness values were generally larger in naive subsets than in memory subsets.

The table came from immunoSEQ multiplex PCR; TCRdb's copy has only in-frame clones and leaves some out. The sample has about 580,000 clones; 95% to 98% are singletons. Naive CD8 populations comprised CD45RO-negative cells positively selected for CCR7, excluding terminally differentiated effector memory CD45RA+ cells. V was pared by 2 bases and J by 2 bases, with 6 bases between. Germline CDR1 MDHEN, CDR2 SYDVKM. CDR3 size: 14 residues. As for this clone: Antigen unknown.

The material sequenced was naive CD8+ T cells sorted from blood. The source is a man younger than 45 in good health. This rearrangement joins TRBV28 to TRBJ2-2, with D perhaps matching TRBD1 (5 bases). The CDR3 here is CASSLRGNTGELFF. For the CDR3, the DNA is TGTGCCAGCAGTTTAAGGGGTAACACCGGGGAGCTGTTTTTT. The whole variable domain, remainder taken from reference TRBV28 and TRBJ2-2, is DVKVTQSSRYLVKRTGEKVFLECVQDMDHENMFWYRQDPGLGLRLIYFSYDVKMKEKGDIPEGYSVSREKKERFSLILESASTNQTSMYLCASSLRGNTGELFFGEGSRLTVL.